The next 24 T cell receptor beta chains were all read from a single sample in a study of shared T cell receptors in the human thymus. The method was immunoSEQ multiplex PCR; TCRdb's version includes in-frame clones alone and lacks a portion of them. The top ten clones hold around 0.019% of a sample with around 340,000 clones, approximately 95% of them seen once. Sequencing input: thymocytes. All receptors derive from a human donor.

The chain couples TRBV7-9 to TRBJ2-7; D unclear. The germline CDR1 and CDR2 sequences are SEHNR and FQNEAQ (reference sequence). The CDR3 spans 15 residues. The V end lost 5 bases, the J end lost 2 bases, and 16 bases lay between the germline ends. CDR3 residues: CASSPLLSPTYEQYF. DNA for the CDR3: TGTGCCAGCAGCCCTCTCCTATCTCCGACCTACGAGCAGTACTTC.

V usage is TRBV5-4 and J usage is TRBJ2-3; 7 nucleotides line up with TRBD2. Germline V lookup: CDR1 SGHNT, CDR2 YYREEE (reference sequence). V was clipped by 0 bases and J by 1 base; unmatched bases: 5. The CDR3 length is 16 residues. CDR3 region: CASSLASGNRTDTQYF. CDR3 nucleotide sequence: TGTGCCAGCAGCTTGGCTAGCGGAAACCGCACAGATACGCAGTATTTT. Full variable domain (missing parts from reference TRBV5-4 and TRBJ2-3): ETGVTQSPTHLIKTRGQQVTLRCSSQSGHNTVSWYQQALGQGPQFIFQYYREEENGRGNFPPRFSGLQFPNYSSELNVNALELDDSALYLCASSLASGNRTDTQYFGPGTRLTVL.

The chain joins TRBV9 to TRBJ2-1; D is tentatively TRBD1 or TRBD2 (5 bases each). Germline lookup yields CDR1 SGDLS and CDR2 YYNGEE. The CDR3 loop spans 16 amino acids. The V end was cut by 3 bases, the J end by 5 bases, with 18 bases between. The CDR3 protein is CASSERGARPDNEQFF. DNA for the CDR3: TGTGCCAGCAGCGAGAGGGGCGCTCGCCCCGACAATGAGCAGTTCTTC.

Here the CDR3 reads CASSRGLAVYEQYF. The DNA of the CDR3 is TGTGCCAGCAGCCGGGGACTAGCGGTCTACGAGCAGTACTTC. This chain uses TRBV11-2 with TRBJ2-7; 11 bases match TRBD2. Germline V gene lookup returns CDR1 SGHAT and CDR2 FQNNGV. CDR3 length equals 14 residues. V trimming: 5 bases; J trimming: 3 bases; junction bases outside the gene matches: 3.

The V call is TRBV28, the J call TRBJ1-5, with TRBD1 matching 7 bases. V was clipped by 2 bases and J by 5 bases; unmatched bases: 3. CDR1 and CDR2 from the germline V gene are MDHEN and SYDVKM. The CDR3 spans 14 residues. CDR3 DNA sequence: TGTGCCAGCAGTTTAAAGGGGGCCCATCAGCCCCAGCATTTT. Its protein is CASSLKGAHQPQHF.

The chain joins TRBV20-1 to TRBJ2-3, with D perhaps TRBD2 (6 bases). Germline V gene lookup returns CDR1 DFQATT and CDR2 SNEGSKA (reference sequence). V was clipped by 7 bases and J by 7 bases, with 12 bases between them. This CDR3 region has 11 residues. The CDR3 here is CSVSGENTQYF. As DNA, the CDR3 is TGCAGTGTTTCGGGGGAAAATACGCAGTATTTT.

The chain carries TRBV28 and TRBJ2-1; 10 nucleotides align to TRBD1. Germline CDR1 and CDR2: MDHEN and SYDVKM. V gave up 6 bases and J gave up 7 bases; unmatched junction bases: 9. The CDR3 sequence is 15 residues long. This chain's CDR3 is CASSNPGQGKNEQFF. CDR3 in DNA: TGTGCCAGCAGCAATCCGGGACAGGGGAAGAATGAGCAGTTCTTC. Using reference TRBV28 and TRBJ2-1 for the parts outside the CDR3, the full variable domain is DVKVTQSSRYLVKRTGEKVFLECVQDMDHENMFWYRQDPGLGLRLIYFSYDVKMKEKGDIPEGYSVSREKKERFSLILESASTNQTSMYLCASSNPGQGKNEQFFGPGTRLTVL.

There are a few counts of this clone. The CDR3 spells CATSTYPYEQYF. The CDR3 coding sequence is TGTGCCACCAGCACATACCCATACGAGCAGTACTTC. V is TRBV15 and J is TRBJ2-7, with D unresolved. Germline assignment: CDR1 LNHNV and CDR2 YYDKDF (reference sequence). CDR3 length equals 12 residues. Trimming removed 4 bases from V and 4 bases from J, with 8 bases in between.

This clone was recorded only once. The chain carries TRBV19 and TRBJ1-2; tentative D call: TRBD1 (6 bases). V was clipped by 3 bases and J by 8 bases, with 28 bases between them. This CDR3 contains 18 residues. From germline, CDR1 is LNHDA and CDR2 SQIVND (reference sequence). CDR3 nucleotides: TGTGCCAGTAGTATTGGGACACGCCAGCCAGCAGTAGAAGGAGGCTACACCTTC. It encodes CASSIGTRQPAVEGGYTF.

V and J are TRBV9 and TRBJ2-5, with 7 positions matching TRBD2. Germline lookup yields CDR1 SGDLS and CDR2 YYNGEE. This CDR3 comprises 16 residues. V dropped 0 bases and J dropped 7; count of bases not matched to a gene: 12. The CDR3 DNA reads TGTGCCAGCAGCGTAGGAATGTCAGCGGGAAACGCGACCCAGTACTTC. This translates into CASSVGMSAGNATQYF.

The chain has TRBV19 and TRBJ2-5; D is tentatively TRBD1 or TRBD2 (5 bases each). Germline values: CDR1 LNHDA, CDR2 SQIVND (reference sequence). Trimming took 4 bases from V and 2 from J, leaving 17 bases between them. This CDR3 is 16 amino acids long. The CDR3: CASSTDRRDGQETQYF. The CDR3 DNA sequence: TGTGCCAGTAGTACAGATCGCCGGGACGGGCAAGAGACCCAGTACTTC.

The rearrangement joins TRBV14 to TRBJ2-3, with 9 positions matching TRBD2. The CDR3 extends over 15 amino acids. The germline V gene has CDR1 SGHDN and CDR2 FVKESK. V trimming: 6 bases; J trimming: 2 bases; junction bases outside the gene matches: 6. The CDR3 loop reads CASRGAGGPTDTQYF. The CDR3 DNA follows: TGTGCCAGCAGGGGGGCGGGAGGGCCCACAGATACGCAGTATTTT.

The chain recombines TRBV28 with TRBJ1-2; D is unresolved. Germline lookup yields CDR1 MDHEN and CDR2 SYDVKM. The CDR3 is 15 amino acids. V shed 10 bases and J shed 6 bases, with 24 bases lying between them. CDR3 loop: CAIRPKGRRLDGYTF. The CDR3, as DNA: TGTGCCATTCGACCTAAGGGCAGGCGTTTGGATGGCTACACCTTC.

A single count supports this clone. The chain couples TRBV13 to TRBJ2-1; 9 bases fit TRBD2. V was clipped by 3 bases and J by 13 bases; unmatched bases: 4. The CDR3 has 12 residues. In germline, CDR1 is PRHDT, CDR2 FYEKMQ (reference sequence). CDR3 DNA: TGTGCCAGCAGCTTTAGCGGGGGTCGCCAGTTCTTC. Translation gives CASSFSGGRQFF.

The rearrangement uses TRBV5-1 and TRBJ2-3, with TRBD2 identical over 10 bases. Looked up from germline, CDR1 is SGHRS and CDR2 is YFSETQ. This CDR3 has 20 amino acids. The trim removed 4 bases at V and 0 bases at J, leaving 17 bases unmatched. The CDR3 nucleotides read TGCGCCAGCAGCCCCCCCTCAAGGAGCGGGAGGGCAGCTAGCACAGATACGCAGTATTTT. Protein sequence: CASSPPSRSGRAASTDTQYF.

The chain joins TRBV28 to TRBJ2-5; D uncertain. The CDR3 length is 13 residues. Trimming left V 6 bases short and J 5 bases short, with 13 bases between. Germline CDR1 and CDR2: MDHEN and SYDVKM. DNA for the CDR3: TGTGCCAGCAGGTCGAGAAGGAAGGAGACCCAGTACTTC. Amino acid sequence: CASRSRRKETQYF.

The chain links TRBV5-1 to TRBJ2-1; the D is unclear. The germline V gene has CDR1 SGHRS and CDR2 YFSETQ. With 4 bases removed from V and 4 bases from J, the gap between germline ends came to 12 bases. There are 14 residues in the CDR3. CDR3 nucleotides: TGCGCCAGCAGCGTCCCTCGTCTATACAATGAGCAGTTCTTC. This sequence encodes CASSVPRLYNEQFF. The whole variable domain, filled in from reference TRBV5-1 and TRBJ2-1, reads KAGVTQTPRYLIKTRGQQVTLSCSPISGHRSVSWYQQTPGQGLQFLFEYFSETQRNKGNFPGRFSGRQFSNSRSEMNVSTLELGDSALYLCASSVPRLYNEQFFGPGTRLTVL.

The V gene is TRBV7-9, the J gene TRBJ1-2; D gene unclear. The CDR3 runs 13 residues. Trimming took off 5 bases at V and 2 bases at J, with 9 bases between the two ends. Germline V gene sequence: CDR1 SEHNR, CDR2 FQNEAQ (reference sequence). The chain's CDR3 is CASSPAVNYGYTF. CDR3 DNA sequence: TGTGCCAGCAGCCCAGCAGTGAACTATGGCTACACCTTC.

The gene calls are TRBV27 and TRBJ2-3; D uncertain. The CDR3 spans 13 residues. V was pared by 6 bases and J by 0 bases, with 7 bases between. Per germline, CDR1 MNHEY and CDR2 SMNVEV (reference sequence). CDR3 loop: CASSSPSTDTQYF. CDR3 coding DNA: TGTGCCAGCAGCTCCCCTAGCACAGATACGCAGTATTTT.

The rearrangement uses TRBV28 and TRBJ2-7; D is ambiguous. There are 17 residues in the CDR3. V lost 3 bases and J 1 base, leaving 19 bases between the germline ends. The V gene's germline CDR1 is MDHEN and CDR2 SYDVKM. Here the CDR3 reads CASSFEPWGISSYEQYF. CDR3 in DNA: TGTGCCAGCAGTTTTGAGCCTTGGGGTATTAGTTCCTACGAGCAGTACTTC.

The V gene is TRBV5-4, the J gene TRBJ1-3, with D unresolved. CDR3 size: 14 residues. Germline loops: CDR1 SGHNT, CDR2 YYREEE (reference sequence). V lost 2 bases, J lost 2 bases, and 8 bases lay in between. CDR3 DNA: TGTGCCAGCAGCTTTGTAGGGCCTGGAAACACCATATATTTT. This gives the protein CASSFVGPGNTIYF. The full variable domain, in which reference TRBV5-4 and TRBJ1-3 provide the parts outside the CDR3, is ETGVTQSPTHLIKTRGQQVTLRCSSQSGHNTVSWYQQALGQGPQFIFQYYREEENGRGNFPPRFSGLQFPNYSSELNVNALELDDSALYLCASSFVGPGNTIYFGEGSWLTVV.

The chain links TRBV6-6 to TRBJ2-5; D unclear. Germline V gene sequence: CDR1 MNHNY, CDR2 SVGAGI (reference sequence). V lost 6 bases to trimming and J lost 3 bases, with 17 bases between them. The CDR3 covers 15 residues. For the CDR3, the DNA is TGTGCCAGCAGCGTCGCCCTAGGGATTAAAGAGACCCAGTACTTC. Translating it yields CASSVALGIKETQYF.

The rearrangement joins TRBV28 to TRBJ1-1; TRBD1 is a possible D gene (5 bases). CDR1 and CDR2 (germline): MDHEN, SYDVKM. The V end lost 2 bases, the J end lost 1 base, and 8 bases lay between the germline ends. CDR3 length: 14 amino acids. In DNA form, the CDR3 reads TGTGCCAGCAGTTTACACAGGCCGAACACTGAAGCTTTCTTT. Its translation: CASSLHRPNTEAFF.

The chain joins TRBV28 to TRBJ2-7; D could derive from TRBD1 or TRBD2 (5 bases each). The germline CDR1 and CDR2 sequences are MDHEN and SYDVKM. The V end was cut by 6 bases, the J end by 2 bases, with 17 bases between. The CDR3 is 15 residues long. CDR3 in DNA: TGTGCCAGCAGAACGGGACCCCTGGATCCCTACGAGCAGTACTTC. It codes for CASRTGPLDPYEQYF.